A single T cell receptor beta chain is shown here with its context. Its antigen remains undetermined. Base qualities are not recorded, but no much larger clone differs from it by a single base. These data originate in a study of blood T cell repertoires in COVID-19 (dated by TCRdb to 2018 to 2020). With regard to the full study: Collaborator samples came from the United States, Italy and Spain and covered acute and convalescent phases of COVID-19. Where available, HLA class I and class II types were taken from metadata supplied by the sample provider and were not determined by assay-based typing. The repertoires were released in a freely available public database meant as a resource for research on the immune response to SARS-CoV-2. Samples were obtained from the ongoing ImmuneRACE study (first 160 participants) and from 950 to 1,500 subjects provided by 6 global collaborators. Deeply sampled blood TCRbeta repertoires from subjects exposed to, actively infected with, or recovered from COVID-19 were included in the dataset. The sample metadata nearly always contained a de-identified subject ID, COVID-19 status, age in years and sex. The material from the prospective study consisted of cDNA or gDNA derived from T cells, B-cell-depleted T cells, or PBMCs. What the work shows at the level of the full study, not this receptor alone: Clinical and demographic metadata were provided uncurated, with the amount varying by source and participant.

Each collaborating institution followed its own protocols to collect whole blood in K2EDTA tubes. For TCRbeta analysis, collaborator samples were shipped as frozen whole blood, as isolated PBMCs, or as DNA extracted from either sample type. The immunoSEQ Assay, a bias-controlled multiplex PCR, was used to amplify TCRbeta CDR3 regions from genomic DNA. From the authors' description of their analysis: The number of nucleated cells in each sample was estimated from the amplification of reference gene primers within the assay. To quantify the absolute abundance of each unique TCRbeta CDR3 rearrangement, sequence reads were collapsed and filtered. For each sample, productive Simpson clonality was calculated by taking the square root of Simpson's diversity index across productive rearrangements. Sourced from immuneACCESS, this table was stored by TCRdb with only in-frame sequences that have V and J called. A share of the clones is absent; for the studies checked, an unresolved V gene accounts for under half, and the remainder has no known explanation. That table supplies the V and J calls and clone size; D and trimming were determined from the DNA. This sample comprises under 80,000 clones, around 83% of them detected only once. The ten largest clones capture roughly 41% of the sample.

The CDR1 and CDR2 encoded by the germline V gene are ENHRY and SYGVKD. V trim: 5 bases; J trim: 0 bases; unmatched bases: 10. The CDR3 spans 17 residues, from the cysteine through the phenylalanine. Only the CDR3 part of the read is kept: 51 bases, read in frame from the first base. The sequencing sample was made of peripheral blood. In this chain, TRBV10-3 is recombined with TRBJ2-3, with 8 bases in between that match TRBD2. This TCR was recovered from an elderly man with acute or convalescent COVID-19. The CDR3 in this case is CAISYGIAGTSTDTQYF. The DNA sequence is TGTGCCATCAGTTACGGAATAGCGGGAACTAGCACAGATACGCAGTATTTT.